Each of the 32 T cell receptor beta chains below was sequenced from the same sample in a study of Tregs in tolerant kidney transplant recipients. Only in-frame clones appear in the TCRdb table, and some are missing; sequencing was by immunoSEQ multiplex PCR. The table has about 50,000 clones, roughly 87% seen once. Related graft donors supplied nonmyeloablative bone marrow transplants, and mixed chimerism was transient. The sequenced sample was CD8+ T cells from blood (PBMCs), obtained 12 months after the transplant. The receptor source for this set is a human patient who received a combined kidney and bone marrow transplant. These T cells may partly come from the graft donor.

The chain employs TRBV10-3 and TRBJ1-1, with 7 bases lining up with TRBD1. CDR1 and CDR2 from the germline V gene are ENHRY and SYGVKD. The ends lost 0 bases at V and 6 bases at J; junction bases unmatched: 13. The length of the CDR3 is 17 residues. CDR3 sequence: CAISESRSRQGRSEAFF. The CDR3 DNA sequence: TGTGCCATCAGTGAGTCCAGGAGCCGACAGGGAAGATCTGAAGCTTTCTTT.

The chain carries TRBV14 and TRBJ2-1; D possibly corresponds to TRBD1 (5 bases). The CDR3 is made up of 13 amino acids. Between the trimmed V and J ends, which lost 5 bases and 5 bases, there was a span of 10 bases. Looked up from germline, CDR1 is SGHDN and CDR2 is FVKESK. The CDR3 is CASSDRKHNEQFF. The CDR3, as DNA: TGTGCCAGCAGCGACAGAAAACACAATGAGCAGTTCTTC.

The CDR3: CASSETRGPQHF. The CDR3 DNA reads as TGTGCCAGCAGCGAAACGCGGGGGCCCCAGCATTTT. V gene TRBV6-6 combines with J gene TRBJ1-5, with unresolved D. Trimming took off 6 bases at V and 9 bases at J, with 12 bases between the two ends. Looked up from germline, CDR1 is MNHNY and CDR2 is SVGAGI (reference sequence). This CDR3 is built from 12 residues.

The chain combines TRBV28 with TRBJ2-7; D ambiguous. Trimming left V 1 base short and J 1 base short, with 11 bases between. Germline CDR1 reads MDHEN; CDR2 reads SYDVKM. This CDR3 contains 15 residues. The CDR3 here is CASSLLADPSYEQYF. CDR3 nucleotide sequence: TGTGCCAGCAGTTTATTGGCGGATCCTTCCTACGAGCAGTACTTC.

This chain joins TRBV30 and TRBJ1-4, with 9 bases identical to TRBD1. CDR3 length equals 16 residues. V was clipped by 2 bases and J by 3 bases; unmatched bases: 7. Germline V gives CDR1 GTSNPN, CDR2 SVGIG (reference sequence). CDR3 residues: CAWSRTGDGANEKLFF. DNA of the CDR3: TGTGCCTGGAGTCGGACAGGGGACGGGGCTAATGAAAAACTGTTTTTT. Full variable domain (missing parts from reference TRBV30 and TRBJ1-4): SQTIHQWPATLVQPVGSPLSLECTVEGTSNPNLYWYRQAAGRGLQLLFYSVGIGQISSEVPQNLSASRPQDRQFILSSKKLLLSDSGFYLCAWSRTGDGANEKLFFGSGTQLSVL.

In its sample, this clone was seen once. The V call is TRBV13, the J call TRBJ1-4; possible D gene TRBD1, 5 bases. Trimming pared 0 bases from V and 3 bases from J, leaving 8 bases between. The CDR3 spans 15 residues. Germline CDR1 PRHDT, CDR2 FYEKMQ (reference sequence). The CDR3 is CASSLGGGANEKLFF. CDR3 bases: TGTGCCAGCAGCTTAGGCGGGGGGGCTAATGAAAAACTGTTTTTT.

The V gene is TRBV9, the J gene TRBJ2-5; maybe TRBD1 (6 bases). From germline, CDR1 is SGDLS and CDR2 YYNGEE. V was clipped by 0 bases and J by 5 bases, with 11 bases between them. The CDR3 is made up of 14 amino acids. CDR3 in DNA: TGTGCCAGCAGCGTAGAGGGGGAAAGGGAGACCCAGTACTTC. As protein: CASSVEGERETQYF.

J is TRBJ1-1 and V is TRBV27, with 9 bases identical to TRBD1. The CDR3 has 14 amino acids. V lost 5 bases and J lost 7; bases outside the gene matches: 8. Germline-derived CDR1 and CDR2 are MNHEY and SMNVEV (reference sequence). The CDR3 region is CASSRGQGWIEAFF. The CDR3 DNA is TGTGCCAGCAGTCGAGGACAGGGGTGGATTGAAGCTTTCTTT.

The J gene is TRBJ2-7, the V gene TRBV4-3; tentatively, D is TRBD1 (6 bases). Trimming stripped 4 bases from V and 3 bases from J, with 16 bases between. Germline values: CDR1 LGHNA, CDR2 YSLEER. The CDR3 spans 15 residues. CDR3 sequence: CASSPFGTIGYEQYF. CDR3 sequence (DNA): TGCGCCAGCAGCCCTTTTGGGACAATCGGCTACGAGCAGTACTTC.

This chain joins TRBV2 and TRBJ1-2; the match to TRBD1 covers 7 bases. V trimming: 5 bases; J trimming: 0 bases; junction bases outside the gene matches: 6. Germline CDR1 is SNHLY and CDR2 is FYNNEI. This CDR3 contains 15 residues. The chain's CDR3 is CASSPGTAANYGYTF. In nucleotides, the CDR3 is TGTGCCAGCAGTCCAGGGACAGCAGCTAACTATGGCTACACCTTC. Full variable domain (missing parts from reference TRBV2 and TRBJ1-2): EPEVTQTPSHQVTQMGQEVILRCVPISNHLYFYWYRQILGQKVEFLVSFYNNEISEKSEIFDDQFSVERPDGSNFTLKIRSTKLEDSAMYFCASSPGTAANYGYTFGSGTRLTVV.

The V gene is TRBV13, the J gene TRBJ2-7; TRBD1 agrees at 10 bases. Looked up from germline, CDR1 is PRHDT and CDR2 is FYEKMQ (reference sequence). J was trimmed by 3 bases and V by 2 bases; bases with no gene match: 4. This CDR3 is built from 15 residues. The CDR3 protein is CASSLRDRGGYEQYF. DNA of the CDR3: TGTGCCAGCAGCTTAAGGGACAGGGGAGGCTACGAGCAGTACTTC.

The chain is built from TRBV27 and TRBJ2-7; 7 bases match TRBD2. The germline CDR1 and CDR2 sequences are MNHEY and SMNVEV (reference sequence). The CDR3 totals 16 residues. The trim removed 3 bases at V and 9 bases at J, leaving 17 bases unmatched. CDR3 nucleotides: TGTGCCAGCAGTTTCTCATCTGGGGACTACCTGCCTGGGCAGTACTTC. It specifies CASSFSSGDYLPGQYF.

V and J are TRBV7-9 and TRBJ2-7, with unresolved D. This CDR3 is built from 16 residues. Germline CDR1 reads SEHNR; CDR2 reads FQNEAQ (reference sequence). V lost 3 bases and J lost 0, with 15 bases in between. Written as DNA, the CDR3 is TGTGCCAGCAGCTTTGGAACTGACACGTACTCCTACGAGCAGTACTTC. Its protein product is CASSFGTDTYSYEQYF.

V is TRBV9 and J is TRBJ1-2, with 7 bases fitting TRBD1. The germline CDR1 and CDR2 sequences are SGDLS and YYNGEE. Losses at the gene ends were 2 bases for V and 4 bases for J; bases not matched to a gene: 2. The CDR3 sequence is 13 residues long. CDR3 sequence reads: CASSVRDSYGYTF. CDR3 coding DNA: TGTGCCAGCAGCGTCAGGGACAGCTATGGCTACACCTTC.

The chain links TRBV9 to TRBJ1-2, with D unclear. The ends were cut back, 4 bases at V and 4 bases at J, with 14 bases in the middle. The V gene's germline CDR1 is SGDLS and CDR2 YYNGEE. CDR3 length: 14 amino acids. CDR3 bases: TGTGCCAGCAGCCAACCCGGGGTACCCTATGGCTACACCTTC. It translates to CASSQPGVPYGYTF.

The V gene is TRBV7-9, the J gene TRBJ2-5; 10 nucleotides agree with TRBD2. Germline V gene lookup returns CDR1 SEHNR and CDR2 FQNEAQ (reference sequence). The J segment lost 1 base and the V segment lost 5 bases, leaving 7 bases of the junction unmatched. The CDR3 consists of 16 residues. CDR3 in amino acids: CASSPGTSALQETQYF. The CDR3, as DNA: TGTGCCAGCAGCCCGGGGACTAGCGCCCTCCAAGAGACCCAGTACTTC.

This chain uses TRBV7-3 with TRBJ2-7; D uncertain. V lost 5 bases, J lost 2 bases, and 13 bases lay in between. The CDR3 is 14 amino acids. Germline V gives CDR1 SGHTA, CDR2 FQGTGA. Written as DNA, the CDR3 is TGTGCCAGCAGCCCAGAACCGGGTCCCTACGAGCAGTACTTC. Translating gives CASSPEPGPYEQYF.

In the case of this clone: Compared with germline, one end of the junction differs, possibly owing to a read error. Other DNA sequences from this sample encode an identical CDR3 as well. CDR3 residues: CASSVGGGLDSPLHF. Written as DNA, the CDR3 is TGTGCCAGCAGCGTAGGGGGGGGCTTGGATTCCCCCCTCCACTTT. This chain uses TRBV9 with TRBJ1-6; a weak D match, TRBD1 (6 bases). This CDR3 contains 15 residues. Germline CDR1 is SGDLS and CDR2 is YYNGEE.

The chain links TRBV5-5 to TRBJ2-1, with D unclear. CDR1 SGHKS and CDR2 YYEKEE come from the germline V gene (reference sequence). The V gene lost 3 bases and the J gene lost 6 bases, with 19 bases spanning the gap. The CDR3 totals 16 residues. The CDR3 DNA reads TGTGCCAGCAGCTCACCCGGCGGTTATTATATCAATGAGCAGTTCTTC. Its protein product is CASSSPGGYYINEQFF.

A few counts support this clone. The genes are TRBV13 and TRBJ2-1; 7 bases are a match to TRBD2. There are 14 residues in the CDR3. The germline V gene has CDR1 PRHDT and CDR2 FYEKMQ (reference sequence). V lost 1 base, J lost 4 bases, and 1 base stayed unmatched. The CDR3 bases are TGTGCCAGCAGCTTAGAACTAGCGTACAATGAGCAGTTCTTC. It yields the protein CASSLELAYNEQFF.

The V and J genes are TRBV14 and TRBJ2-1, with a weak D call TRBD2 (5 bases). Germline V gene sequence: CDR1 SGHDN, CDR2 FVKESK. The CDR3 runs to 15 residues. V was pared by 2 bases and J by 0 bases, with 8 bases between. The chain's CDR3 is CASSQYTSSYNEQFF. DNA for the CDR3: TGTGCCAGCAGCCAATACACTAGCTCCTACAATGAGCAGTTCTTC. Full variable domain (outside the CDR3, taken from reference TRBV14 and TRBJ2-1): EAGVTQFPSHSVIEKGQTVTLRCDPISGHDNLYWYRRVMGKEIKFLLHFVKESKQDESGMPNNRFLAERTGGTYSTLKVQPAELEDSGVYFCASSQYTSSYNEQFFGPGTRLTVL.

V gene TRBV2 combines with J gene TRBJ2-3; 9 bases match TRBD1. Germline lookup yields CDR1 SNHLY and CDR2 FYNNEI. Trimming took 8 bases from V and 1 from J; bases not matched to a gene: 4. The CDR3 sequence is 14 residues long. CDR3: CASPGQGRTDTQYF. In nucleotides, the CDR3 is TGTGCCAGCCCGGGACAGGGACGCACAGATACGCAGTATTTT.

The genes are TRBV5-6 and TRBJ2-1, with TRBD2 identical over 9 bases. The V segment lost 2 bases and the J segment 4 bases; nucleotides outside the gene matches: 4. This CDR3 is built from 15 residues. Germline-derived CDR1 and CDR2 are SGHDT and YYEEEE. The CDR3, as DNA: TGTGCCAGCAGCTTAAGCCTAGCGGGGTACAATGAGCAGTTCTTC. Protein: CASSLSLAGYNEQFF. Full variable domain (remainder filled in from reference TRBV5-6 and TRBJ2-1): DAGVTQSPTHLIKTRGQQVTLRCSPKSGHDTVSWYQQALGQGPQFIFQYYEEEERQRGNFPDRFSGHQFPNYSSELNVNALLLGDSALYLCASSLSLAGYNEQFFGPGTRLTVL.

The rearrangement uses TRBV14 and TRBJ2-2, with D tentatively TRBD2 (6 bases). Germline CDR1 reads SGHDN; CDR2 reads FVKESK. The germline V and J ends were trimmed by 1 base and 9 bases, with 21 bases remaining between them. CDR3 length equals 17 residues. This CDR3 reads CASSQGIDGSWARELFF. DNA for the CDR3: TGTGCCAGCAGCCAAGGCATTGACGGGAGTTGGGCCCGGGAGCTGTTTTTT.

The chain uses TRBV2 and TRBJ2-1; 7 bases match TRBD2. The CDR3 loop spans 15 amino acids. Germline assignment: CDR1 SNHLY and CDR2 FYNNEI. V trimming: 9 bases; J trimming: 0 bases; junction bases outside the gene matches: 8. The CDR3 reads CARRARGGSYNEQFF. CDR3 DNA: TGTGCCAGACGAGCTCGCGGGGGCTCCTACAATGAGCAGTTCTTC.

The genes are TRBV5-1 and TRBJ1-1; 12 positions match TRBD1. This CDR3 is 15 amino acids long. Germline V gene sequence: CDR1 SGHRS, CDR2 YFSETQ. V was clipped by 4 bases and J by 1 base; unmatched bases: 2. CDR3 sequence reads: CASSQGQGANTEAFF. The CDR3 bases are TGCGCCAGCAGCCAGGGACAGGGGGCGAACACTGAAGCTTTCTTT.

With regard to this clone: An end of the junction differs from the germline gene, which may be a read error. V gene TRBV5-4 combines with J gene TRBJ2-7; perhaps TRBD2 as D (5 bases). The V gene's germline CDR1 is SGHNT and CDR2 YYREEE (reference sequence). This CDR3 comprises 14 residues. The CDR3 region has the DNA TGTGCCAGCAGCTTCTTTAGCGAATCCTATGAGCAGTACTTC. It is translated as CASSFFSESYEQYF.

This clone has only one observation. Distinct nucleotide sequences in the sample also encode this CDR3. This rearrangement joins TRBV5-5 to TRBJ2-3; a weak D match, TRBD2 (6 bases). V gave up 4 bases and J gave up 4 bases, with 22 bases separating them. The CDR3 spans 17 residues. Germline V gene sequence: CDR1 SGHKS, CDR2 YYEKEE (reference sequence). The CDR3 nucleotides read TGTGCCAGCAGCGAGAACGGGAAAACTAGGGAGGCAGATACGCAGTATTTT. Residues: CASSENGKTREADTQYF.

The CDR3 sequence is CASSYSAGENTGELFF. The CDR3 nucleotides are TGTGCCAGCAGTTACTCAGCGGGAGAAAACACCGGGGAGCTGTTTTTT. V usage is TRBV27 and J usage is TRBJ2-2; TRBD2 matches 8 bases. The germline CDR1 and CDR2 sequences are MNHEY and SMNVEV (reference sequence). The CDR3 spans 16 residues. V lost 4 bases and J lost 2; bases outside the gene matches: 6.

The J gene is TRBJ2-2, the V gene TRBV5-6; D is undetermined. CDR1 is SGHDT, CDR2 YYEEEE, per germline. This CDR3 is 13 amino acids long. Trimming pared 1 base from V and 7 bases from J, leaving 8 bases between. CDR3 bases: TGTGCCAGCAGCTTGAAGGCGGTCGGGGAGCTGTTTTTT. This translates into CASSLKAVGELFF. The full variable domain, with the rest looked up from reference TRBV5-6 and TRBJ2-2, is DAGVTQSPTHLIKTRGQQVTLRCSPKSGHDTVSWYQQALGQGPQFIFQYYEEEERQRGNFPDRFSGHQFPNYSSELNVNALLLGDSALYLCASSLKAVGELFFGEGSRLTVL.

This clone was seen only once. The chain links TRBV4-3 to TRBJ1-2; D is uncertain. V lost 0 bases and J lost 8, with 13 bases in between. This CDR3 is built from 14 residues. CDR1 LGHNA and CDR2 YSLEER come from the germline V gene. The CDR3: CASSQDPTTYGYTF. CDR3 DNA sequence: TGCGCCAGCAGCCAAGATCCCACGACTTACGGCTACACCTTC.

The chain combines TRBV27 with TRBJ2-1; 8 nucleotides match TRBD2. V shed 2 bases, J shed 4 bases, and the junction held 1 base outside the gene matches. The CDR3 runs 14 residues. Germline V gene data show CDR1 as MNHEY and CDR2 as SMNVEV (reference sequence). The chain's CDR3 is CASSLSGSYNEQFF. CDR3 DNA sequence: TGTGCCAGCAGTTTAAGCGGGAGTTACAATGAGCAGTTCTTC.